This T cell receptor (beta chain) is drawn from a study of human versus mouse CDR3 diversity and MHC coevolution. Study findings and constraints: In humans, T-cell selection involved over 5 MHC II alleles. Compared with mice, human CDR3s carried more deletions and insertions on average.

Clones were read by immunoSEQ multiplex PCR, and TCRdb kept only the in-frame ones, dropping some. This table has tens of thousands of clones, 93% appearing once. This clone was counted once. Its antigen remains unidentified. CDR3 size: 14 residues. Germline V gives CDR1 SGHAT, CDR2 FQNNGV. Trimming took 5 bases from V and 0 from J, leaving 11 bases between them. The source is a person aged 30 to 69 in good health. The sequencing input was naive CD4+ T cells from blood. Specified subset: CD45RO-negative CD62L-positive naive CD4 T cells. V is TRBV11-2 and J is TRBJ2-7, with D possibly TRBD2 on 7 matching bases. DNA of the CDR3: TGTGCCAGCAGCCGGGGGGCTAGCTCCTACGAGCAGTACTTC. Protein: CASSRGASSYEQYF.